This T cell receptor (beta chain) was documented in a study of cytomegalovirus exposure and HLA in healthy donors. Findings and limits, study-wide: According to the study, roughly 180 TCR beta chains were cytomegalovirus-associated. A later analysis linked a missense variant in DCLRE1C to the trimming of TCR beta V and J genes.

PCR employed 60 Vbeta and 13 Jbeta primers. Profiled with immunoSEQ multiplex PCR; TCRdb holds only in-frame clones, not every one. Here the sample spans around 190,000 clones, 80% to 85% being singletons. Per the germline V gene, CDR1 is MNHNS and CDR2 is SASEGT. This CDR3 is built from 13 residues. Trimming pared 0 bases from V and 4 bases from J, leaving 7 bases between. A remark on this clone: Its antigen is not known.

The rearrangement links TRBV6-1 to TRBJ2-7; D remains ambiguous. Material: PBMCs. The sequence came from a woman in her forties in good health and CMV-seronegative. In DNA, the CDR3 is TGTGCCAGCAGTGAAGCTGGGCAGTACGAGCAGTACGTC. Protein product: CASSEAGQYEQYV.